These T cell receptor beta chains were read from a single sample in a study of cytomegalovirus exposure and HLA in healthy donors. Assay: immunoSEQ multiplex PCR; the TCRdb copy retains only in-frame clones and omits some. Of some 100,000 clones in the sample, approximately 81% were seen once. The sequenced sample consisted of PBMCs. These receptors all come from a female donor in good health and CMV-seropositive. CDR3s include the opening cysteine and the closing phenylalanine or tryptophan. A D gene is named only where the DNA matches it firmly. Expanded clones are given a class, and other clones once, few, many or no size at all.

CASSEKGTGVSPLHF | TGTGCCAGCAGTGAAAAGGGGACAGGGGTCTCACCCCTCCACTTT | TRBJ1-6 | NA | TRBD1 | TRBV6-1
CAWQTGAHGYTF | TGTGCCTGGCAAACAGGGGCGCATGGCTACACCTTC | TRBJ1-2 | NA | TRBD1 | TRBV30
CASSHLGTNTEAFF | TGCGCCAGCAGCCATCTCGGGACAAACACTGAAGCTTTCTTT | TRBJ1-1 | once | NA | TRBV4-1
CASSDLQGWYAGELFF | TGTGCCAGCAGTGACTTGCAGGGTTGGTACGCCGGGGAGCTGTTTTTT | TRBJ2-2 | NA | NA | TRBV2
CASSTGQENIQYF | TGTGCCAGCAGCACCGGACAGGAAAACATTCAGTACTTC | TRBJ2-4 | NA | TRBD1 | TRBV7-2
CSVEEGLNTEAFF | TGCAGCGTTGAAGAGGGCCTGAACACTGAAGCTTTCTTT | TRBJ1-1 | NA | NA | TRBV29-1
CASSPWSGEETQYF | TGTGCCAGCAGCCCCTGGAGCGGGGAAGAGACCCAGTACTTC | TRBJ2-5 | NA | TRBD2 | TRBV5-4
CSVGMAYGEEQYF | TGCAGCGTTGGAATGGCTTACGGGGAGGAGCAGTACTTC | TRBJ2-7 | NA | NA | TRBV29-1
CASRPREALSYNEQFF | TGTGCCAGCAGACCCAGGGAGGCACTCTCCTACAATGAGCAGTTCTTC | TRBJ2-1 | NA | NA | TRBV7-2
CASSTGLAGVGDTGELFF | TGTGCCAGCAGTACGGGGCTAGCGGGAGTCGGGGACACCGGGGAGCTGTTTTTT | TRBJ2-2 | NA | TRBD2 | TRBV27
CASRDRVISNQPQHF | TGTGCCAGCCGGGACAGGGTAATTAGCAATCAGCCCCAGCATTTT | TRBJ1-5 | NA | TRBD1 | TRBV19
CSVGPSAGLAEINEQFF | TGCAGCGTTGGGCCATCAGCGGGGCTAGCGGAGATCAATGAGCAGTTCTTC | TRBJ2-1 | few | TRBD2 | TRBV29-1
CASSRSVVEGNTEAFF | TGCGCCAGCAGTAGATCGGTTGTTGAGGGCAACACTGAAGCTTTCTTT | TRBJ1-1 | NA | NA | TRBV4-3
CSSSFGGKDQPQHF | TGTTCCAGCAGCTTCGGCGGCAAGGATCAGCCCCAGCATTTT | TRBJ1-5 | few | NA | TRBV7-9
CASSSRANSLMNTEAFF | TGTGCCAGCAGCTCCAGAGCGAACTCACTTATGAACACTGAAGCTTTCTTT | TRBJ1-1 | NA | NA | TRBV5-4
CASSPSRGNSYEQYF | TGTGCCAGCAGCCCCTCGCGGGGGAACTCCTACGAGCAGTACTTC | TRBJ2-7 | NA | TRBD2 | TRBV11-2
CASRTPSGTGTGELFF | TGCGCCAGCAGAACCCCCAGCGGGACGGGCACCGGGGAGCTGTTTTTT | TRBJ2-2 | NA | TRBD2 | TRBV5-1
CACWTATNEKLFF | TGTGCCTGTTGGACAGCAACTAATGAAAAACTGTTTTTT | TRBJ1-4 | NA | NA | TRBV30
CASSPTSRSANEQFF | TGTGCCAGCAGCCCAACTAGCAGGAGTGCGAATGAGCAGTTCTTC | TRBJ2-1 | NA | NA | TRBV7-9
CASSLEGRYEQYF | TGCGCCAGCAGCTTGGAGGGGCGCTACGAGCAGTACTTC | TRBJ2-7 | few | NA | TRBV5-1
CASSESSGNQETQYF | TGTGCCAGCAGTGAGTCTTCGGGGAATCAAGAGACCCAGTACTTC | TRBJ2-5 | NA | NA | TRBV6-1
CASSAGHLNTEAFF | TGTGCCAGCAGTGCGGGACACCTGAACACTGAAGCTTTCTTT | TRBJ1-1 | NA | NA | TRBV25-1
CASGAGGPASYEQYF | TGTGCCAGCGGGGCGGGAGGGCCGGCTTCCTACGAGCAGTACTTC | TRBJ2-7 | few | TRBD2 | TRBV7-2
CASSLAASGGSETQYF | TGCGCCAGCAGCTTGGCGGCTAGCGGGGGGTCGGAGACCCAGTACTTC | TRBJ2-5 | NA | TRBD2 | TRBV5-1
CANQRESRALAKNIQYF | TGCGCCAATCAGCGGGAGAGTAGAGCGTTGGCCAAAAACATTCAGTACTTC | TRBJ2-4 | NA | TRBD2 | TRBV10-2
CASSPSAPFDTQYF | TGTGCCAGCTCACCTTCCGCGCCGTTCGATACGCAGTATTTT | TRBJ2-3 | NA | NA | TRBV18
CASSVSGLAGGSYNEQFF | TGTGCCAGCAGCGTATCTGGACTAGCGGGGGGTTCGTACAATGAGCAGTTCTTC | TRBJ2-1 | NA | TRBD2 | TRBV9
CASSSGLAGGFEQYF | TGTGCCAGTAGTTCGGGACTAGCGGGAGGGTTCGAGCAGTACTTC | TRBJ2-7 | once | TRBD2 | TRBV19
CAWSDWGGGNQPQHF | TGTGCCTGGAGTGATTGGGGGGGTGGCAATCAGCCCCAGCATTTT | TRBJ1-5 | NA | NA | TRBV30
CASRNPGTGSSPLHF | TGCGCCAGCCGCAACCCCGGGACAGGGAGCTCACCCCTCCACTTT | TRBJ1-6 | NA | TRBD1 | TRBV4-1
CAWSGGGMGLADYNEQFF | TGTGCCTGGAGTGGTGGGGGTATGGGACTAGCCGATTACAATGAGCAGTTCTTC | TRBJ2-1 | NA | TRBD2 | TRBV30
CASQRGKSSYEQYF | TGCGCCAGCCAGCGGGGGAAGAGCTCCTACGAGCAGTACTTC | TRBJ2-7 | few | TRBD2 | TRBV4-3
CANSQGLSGNSGNTIYF | TGCGCCAACAGCCAAGGTCTTTCGGGTAACTCTGGAAACACCATATATTTT | TRBJ1-3 | NA | NA | TRBV4-3
CASSEISGRYNEQFF | TGTGCCAGCAGTGAAATTAGCGGGAGGTACAATGAGCAGTTCTTC | TRBJ2-1 | NA | TRBD2 | TRBV2
CASRMGQGGDTQYF | TGTGCCAGCAGAATGGGACAGGGAGGAGATACGCAGTATTTT | TRBJ2-3 | few | TRBD1 | TRBV6-6